This T cell receptor (beta chain) derives from a study of T cells in Graves' hyperthyroidism and ophthalmopathy. Across the study: Peripheral blood was secured at the point of initial diagnosis, before any treatment. Broader study findings: Blood held most thyroid clonotypes expanded above 0.001 frequency. By a 13 V-J model, ophthalmopathy was set apart from stable hyperthyroidism.

RNA transcripts were the template for amplifying TCR beta CDR3 regions. HTBI primers were employed in a first-round RT-PCR of the TCR CDR3. TCRdb reanalysed the multiplex PCR reads using MiXCR and keeps one entry per CDR3 protein. The table has 300,000 to 400,000 distinct CDR3 sequences, roughly 18% seen once. The study defined stable Graves' hyperthyroidism as no ophthalmopathy progression within 18 months. This clonotype turned up a few times. Its antigen is as yet unknown. This sequence was found in a woman aged 50 to 60 with Graves' hyperthyroidism. Sequences were obtained from blood.

The CDR3 DNA reads as TGTGCCCGAAAGGGGGGGGTAGCGGATGGGGGCGAGCAGTACTTC. It translates to CARKGGVADGGEQYF. The rearrangement joins TRBV6-1 to TRBJ2-7; a possible D gene is TRBD2 (7 bases). Germline CDR1 is MNHNS and CDR2 is SASEGT. V lost 11 bases, J lost 6 bases, and 26 bases lay in between. This CDR3 region has 15 residues.